This TCR beta chain emerged from a study of blood T cell repertoires in COVID-19. In the study overall: Sites in the United States, Italy and Spain provided acute and convalescent COVID-19 samples. T cells, B-cell-depleted T cells, or PBMCs supplied cDNA or gDNA.

V lost 7 bases and J 3 bases, leaving 16 bases between the germline ends. CDR1 MNHEY and CDR2 SMNVEV come from the germline V gene (reference sequence). The CDR3 consists of 14 residues. Study processing details: From reference gene primer amplification, estimates of nucleated cell counts were derived. This table comes from immunoSEQ multiplex PCR, and its TCRdb copy is limited to in-frame clones, with some not included. D and trimming were read from the DNA, whereas the V and J calls and clone size are those reported in that table. Of more than 200,000 clones in the sample, about 85% were seen once.

Sequenced material: peripheral blood. The V gene is TRBV27, the J gene TRBJ2-7; D is possibly TRBD1 (8 bases). The receptor was derived from a man in his 60s with acute or convalescent COVID-19. DNA of the CDR3: TGTGCCAGCAACACTAACAGGGGGGGCTACGAGCAGTACTTC. This sequence encodes CASNTNRGGYEQYF.